The present T cell receptor beta chain was sequenced within a study of cytomegalovirus exposure and HLA in healthy donors. Amplification used 60 Vbeta primers and 13 Jbeta primers. Measured with immunoSEQ multiplex PCR; TCRdb has only the in-frame clones, and not every one. The sample records about 80,000 clones, less than 80% being singletons. The CDR3 loop spans 16 amino acids. Germline CDR1 MGHDK, CDR2 SYGVNS. Germline trimming cut 6 bases from V and 2 bases from J; bases unmatched to any gene: 5. Worth noting for this clone: Its antigen remains unidentified.

Study observations and caveats: Using the classifier, cytomegalovirus status was reportedly diagnosed with high specificity and sensitivity.

This clonotype was sampled from a woman aged 35 to 49 in good health and CMV-seronegative. The sample comprised PBMCs. The rearrangement joins TRBV25-1 to TRBJ2-2; 11 bases are shared with TRBD1. In nucleotides, the CDR3 is TGTGCCAGCAGGCCGGACAGGGGGCAAAACACCGGGGAGCTGTTTTTT. It codes for CASRPDRGQNTGELFF. The full variable domain, with the rest looked up from reference TRBV25-1 and TRBJ2-2, is EADIYQTPRYLVIGTGKKITLECSQTMGHDKMYWYQQDPGMELHLIHYSYGVNSTEKGDLSSESTVSRIRTEHFPLTLESARPSHTSQYLCASRPDRGQNTGELFFGEGSRLTVL.